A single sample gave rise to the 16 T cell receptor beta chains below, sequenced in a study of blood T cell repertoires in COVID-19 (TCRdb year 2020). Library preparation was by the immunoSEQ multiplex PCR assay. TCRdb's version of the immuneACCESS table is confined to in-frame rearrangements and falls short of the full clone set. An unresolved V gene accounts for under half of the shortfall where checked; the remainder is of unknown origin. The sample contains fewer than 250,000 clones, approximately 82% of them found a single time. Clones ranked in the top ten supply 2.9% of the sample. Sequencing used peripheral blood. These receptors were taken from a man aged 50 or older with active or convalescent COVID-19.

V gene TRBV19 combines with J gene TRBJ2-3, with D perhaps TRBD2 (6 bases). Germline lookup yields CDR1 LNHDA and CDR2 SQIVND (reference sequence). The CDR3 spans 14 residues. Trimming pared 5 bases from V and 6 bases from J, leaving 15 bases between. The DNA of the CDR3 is TGTGCCAGTAGTCTCCGGACTACACGGGATACGCAGTATTTT. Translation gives CASSLRTTRDTQYF.

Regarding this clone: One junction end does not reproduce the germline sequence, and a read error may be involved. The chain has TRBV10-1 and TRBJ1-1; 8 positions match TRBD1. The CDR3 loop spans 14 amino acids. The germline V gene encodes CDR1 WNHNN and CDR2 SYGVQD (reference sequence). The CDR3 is CTSSLRGLCTEAFF. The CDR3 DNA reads TGCACCAGCAGCCTCAGGGGGCTCTGTACTGAAGCTTTCTTT.

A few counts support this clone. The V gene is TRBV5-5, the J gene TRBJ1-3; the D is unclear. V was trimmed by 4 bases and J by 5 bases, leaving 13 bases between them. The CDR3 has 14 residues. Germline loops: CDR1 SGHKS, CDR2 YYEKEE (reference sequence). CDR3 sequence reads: CASSPKVGRNTIYF. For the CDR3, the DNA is TGTGCCAGCAGCCCAAAAGTGGGCCGAAACACCATATATTTT.

The CDR3 loop reads CASSQEQGSHEQYF. In nucleotides, the CDR3 is TGCGCCAGCAGCCAAGAACAGGGTTCCCACGAGCAGTACTTC. This sequence joins TRBV4-3 and TRBJ2-7; TRBD1 is a possible D gene (6 bases). V gave up 0 bases and J gave up 5 bases, with 11 bases separating them. Per germline, CDR1 LGHNA and CDR2 YSLEER. The CDR3 has 14 amino acids.

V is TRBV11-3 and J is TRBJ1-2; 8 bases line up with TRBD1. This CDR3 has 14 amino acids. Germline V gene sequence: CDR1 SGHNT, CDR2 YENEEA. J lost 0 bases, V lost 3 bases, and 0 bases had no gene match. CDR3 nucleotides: TGTGCCAGCAGCTTGGACAGGGCTAACTATGGCTACACCTTC. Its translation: CASSLDRANYGYTF.

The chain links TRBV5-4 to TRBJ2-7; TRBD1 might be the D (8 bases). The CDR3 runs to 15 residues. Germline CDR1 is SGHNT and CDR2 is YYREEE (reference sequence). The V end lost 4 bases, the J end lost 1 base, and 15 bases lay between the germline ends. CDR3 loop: CASSQYRGGSYEQYF. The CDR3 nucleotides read TGTGCCAGCAGCCAGTACAGGGGGGGATCCTACGAGCAGTACTTC.

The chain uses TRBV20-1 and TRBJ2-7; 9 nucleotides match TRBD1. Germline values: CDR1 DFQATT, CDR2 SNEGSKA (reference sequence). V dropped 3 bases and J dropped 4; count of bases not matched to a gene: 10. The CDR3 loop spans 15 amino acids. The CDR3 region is CSASIGLGQGYEQYF. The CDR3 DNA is TGCAGTGCTAGTATAGGTCTGGGACAGGGATACGAGCAGTACTTC.

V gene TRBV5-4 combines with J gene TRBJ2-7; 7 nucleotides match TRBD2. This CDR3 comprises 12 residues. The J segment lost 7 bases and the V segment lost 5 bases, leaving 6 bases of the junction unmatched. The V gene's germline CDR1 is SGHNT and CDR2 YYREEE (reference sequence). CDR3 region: CASSSREGEQYF. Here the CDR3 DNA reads TGTGCCAGCAGTTCCAGGGAGGGGGAGCAGTACTTC.

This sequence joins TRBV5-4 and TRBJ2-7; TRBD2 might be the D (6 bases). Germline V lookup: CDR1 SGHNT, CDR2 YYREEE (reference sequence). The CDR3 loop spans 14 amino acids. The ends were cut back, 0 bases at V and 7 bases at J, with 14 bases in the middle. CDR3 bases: TGTGCCAGCAGCTTGGGACGGCCTGGGAGGGAGCAGTACTTC. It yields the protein CASSLGRPGREQYF.

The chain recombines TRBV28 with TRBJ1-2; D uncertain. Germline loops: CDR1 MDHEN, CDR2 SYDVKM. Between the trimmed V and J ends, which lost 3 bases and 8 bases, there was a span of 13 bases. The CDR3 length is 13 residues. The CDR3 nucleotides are TGTGCCAGCAGTTTCCAGGAGCGGGAAGGCTACACCTTC. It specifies CASSFQEREGYTF.

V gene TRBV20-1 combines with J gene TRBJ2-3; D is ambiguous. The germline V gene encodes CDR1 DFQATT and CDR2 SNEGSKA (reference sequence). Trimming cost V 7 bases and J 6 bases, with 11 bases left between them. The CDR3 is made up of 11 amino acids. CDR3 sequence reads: CSGNLGDTQYF. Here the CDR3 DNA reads TGCAGTGGTAACCTTGGCGATACGCAGTATTTT.

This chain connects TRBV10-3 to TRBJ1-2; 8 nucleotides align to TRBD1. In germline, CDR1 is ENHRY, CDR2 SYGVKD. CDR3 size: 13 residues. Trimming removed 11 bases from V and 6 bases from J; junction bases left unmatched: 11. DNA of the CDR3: TGTGCCGTACAGGGGGTAGAGGGACATGGCTACACCTTC. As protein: CAVQGVEGHGYTF.

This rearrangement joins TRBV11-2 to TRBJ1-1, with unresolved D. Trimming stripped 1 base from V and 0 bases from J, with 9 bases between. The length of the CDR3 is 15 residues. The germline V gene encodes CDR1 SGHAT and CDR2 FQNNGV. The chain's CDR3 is CASSLVGALNTEAFF. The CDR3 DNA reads TGTGCCAGCAGCTTAGTCGGTGCTTTGAACACTGAAGCTTTCTTT.

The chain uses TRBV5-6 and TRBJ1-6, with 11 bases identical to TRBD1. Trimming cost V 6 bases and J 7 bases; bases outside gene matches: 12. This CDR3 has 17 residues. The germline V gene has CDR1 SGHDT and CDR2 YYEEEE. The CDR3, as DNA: TGTGCCAGCACCGGACAGGGGGCCCCCCTTGTGAATTCACCCCTCCACTTT. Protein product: CASTGQGAPLVNSPLHF.

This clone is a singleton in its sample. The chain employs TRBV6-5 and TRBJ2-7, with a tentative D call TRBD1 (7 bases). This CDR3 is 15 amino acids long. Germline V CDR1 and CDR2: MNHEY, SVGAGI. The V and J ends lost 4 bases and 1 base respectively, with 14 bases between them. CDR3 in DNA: TGTGCCAGCAGTTCCCAGGGGGGCCCTTCCTACGAGCAGTACTTC. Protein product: CASSSQGGPSYEQYF.

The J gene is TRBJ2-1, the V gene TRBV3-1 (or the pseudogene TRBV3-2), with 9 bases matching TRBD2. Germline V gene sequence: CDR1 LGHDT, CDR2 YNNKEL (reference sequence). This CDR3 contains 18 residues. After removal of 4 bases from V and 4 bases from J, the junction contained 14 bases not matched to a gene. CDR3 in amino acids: CASSPSPKLAGVYNEQFF. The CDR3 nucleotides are TGTGCCAGCAGCCCCTCTCCGAAATTAGCGGGAGTTTACAATGAGCAGTTCTTC.